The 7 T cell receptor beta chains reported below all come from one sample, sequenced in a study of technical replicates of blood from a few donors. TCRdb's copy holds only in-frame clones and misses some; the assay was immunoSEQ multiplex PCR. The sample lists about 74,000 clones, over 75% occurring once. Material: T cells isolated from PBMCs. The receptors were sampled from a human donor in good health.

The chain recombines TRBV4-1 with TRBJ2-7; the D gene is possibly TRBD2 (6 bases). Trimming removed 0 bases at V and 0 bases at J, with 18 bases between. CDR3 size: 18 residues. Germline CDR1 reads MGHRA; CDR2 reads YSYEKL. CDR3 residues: CASSQENWRDLSSYEQYF. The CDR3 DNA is TGCGCCAGCAGCCAAGAGAATTGGCGGGATCTATCCTCCTACGAGCAGTACTTC.

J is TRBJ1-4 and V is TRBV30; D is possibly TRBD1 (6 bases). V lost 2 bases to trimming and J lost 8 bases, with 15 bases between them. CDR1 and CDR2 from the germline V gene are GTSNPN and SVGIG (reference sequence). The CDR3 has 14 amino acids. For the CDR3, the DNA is TGTGCCTGGAGTATACAGGGTATCAAGGAAAAACTGTTTTTT. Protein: CAWSIQGIKEKLFF.

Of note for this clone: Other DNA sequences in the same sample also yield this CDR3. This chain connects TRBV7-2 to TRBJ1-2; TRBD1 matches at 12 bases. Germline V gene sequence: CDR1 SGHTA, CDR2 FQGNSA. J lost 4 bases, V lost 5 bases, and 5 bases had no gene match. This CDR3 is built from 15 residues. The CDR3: CASSPGTGGSYGYTF. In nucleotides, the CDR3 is TGTGCCAGCAGCCCCGGGACAGGGGGCAGCTATGGCTACACCTTC.

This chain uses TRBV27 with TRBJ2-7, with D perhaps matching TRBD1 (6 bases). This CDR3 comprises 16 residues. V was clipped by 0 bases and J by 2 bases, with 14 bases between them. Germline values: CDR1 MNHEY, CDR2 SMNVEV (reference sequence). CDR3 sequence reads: CASSLSVGHRTYEQYF. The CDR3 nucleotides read TGTGCCAGCAGTTTATCGGTGGGACACCGGACCTACGAGCAGTACTTC.

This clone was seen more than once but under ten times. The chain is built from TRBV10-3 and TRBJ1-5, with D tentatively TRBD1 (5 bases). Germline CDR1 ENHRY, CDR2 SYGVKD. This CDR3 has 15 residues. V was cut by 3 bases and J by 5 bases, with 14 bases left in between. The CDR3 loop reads CAISERQGRDQPQHF. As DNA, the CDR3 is TGTGCCATCAGTGAAAGGCAGGGTAGGGATCAGCCCCAGCATTTT.

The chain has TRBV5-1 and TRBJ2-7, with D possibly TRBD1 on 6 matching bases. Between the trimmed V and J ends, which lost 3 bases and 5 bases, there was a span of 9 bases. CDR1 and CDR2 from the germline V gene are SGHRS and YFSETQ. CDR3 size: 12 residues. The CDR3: CASSSDSHEQYF. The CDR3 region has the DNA TGCGCCAGCAGCTCGGACAGCCACGAGCAGTACTTC.

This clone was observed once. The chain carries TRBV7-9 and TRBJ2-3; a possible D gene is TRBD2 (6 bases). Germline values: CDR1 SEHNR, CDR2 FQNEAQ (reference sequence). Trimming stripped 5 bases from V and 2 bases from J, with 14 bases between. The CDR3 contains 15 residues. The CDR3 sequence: CASSPGTANTDTQYF. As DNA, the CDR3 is TGTGCCAGCAGCCCTGGGACTGCCAACACAGATACGCAGTATTTT.